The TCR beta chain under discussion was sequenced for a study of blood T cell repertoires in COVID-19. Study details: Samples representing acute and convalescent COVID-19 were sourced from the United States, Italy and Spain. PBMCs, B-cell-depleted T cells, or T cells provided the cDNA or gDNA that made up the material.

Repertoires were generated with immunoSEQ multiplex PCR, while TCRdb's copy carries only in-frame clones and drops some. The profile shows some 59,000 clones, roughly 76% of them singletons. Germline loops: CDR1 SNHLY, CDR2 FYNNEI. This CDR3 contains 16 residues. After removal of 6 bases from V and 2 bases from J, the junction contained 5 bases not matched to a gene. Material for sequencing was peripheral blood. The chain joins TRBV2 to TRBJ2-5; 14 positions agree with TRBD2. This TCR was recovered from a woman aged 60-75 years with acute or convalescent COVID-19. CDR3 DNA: TGTGCCAGCAGATCCGGGACTAGCGGGGGACAAGAGACCCAGTACTTC. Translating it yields CASRSGTSGGQETQYF.